The present TCR beta chain was sequenced within a study of spatial heterogeneity in lung cancer. The sample holds a few counts of this clonotype. Per the germline V gene, CDR1 is MNHNS and CDR2 is SASEGT. The V and J ends lost 6 bases and 0 bases, in that order; junction bases with no gene match: 9. The CDR3 totals 17 residues. The time point here: blood at routine non-recurrence follow-up after resection. One entry per CDR3 protein results from TCRdb running MiXCR on the 5' RACE reads. The sample shows around 15,000 distinct CDR3 sequences, about 18% of them seen only once. The sequencing here drew on PBMCs, taken at follow-up. This TCR derives from a male donor with early-stage non-small cell lung cancer. This chain connects TRBV6-1 to TRBJ2-1; TRBD2 aligns across 9 bases. CDR3 loop: CASSLGRRGGSYNEQFF. CDR3 nucleotide sequence: TGTGCCAGCAGCCTCGGTCGGCGGGGGGGCTCCTACAATGAGCAGTTCTTC.